Listed here are 6 T cell receptor beta chains from one sample, sequenced in a study of cytomegalovirus exposure and HLA in healthy donors. Researchers ran the PCR with 60 Vbeta and 13 Jbeta primers. Data came from immunoSEQ multiplex PCR; TCRdb stores just in-frame clones and leaves some out. The sample holds 150,000 to 200,000 clones, roughly 85% seen once. Sequencing was performed on PBMCs. Every receptor here comes from a woman under 30 in good health and CMV-seronegative.

The chain links TRBV27 to TRBJ2-2, with a weak D call TRBD1 (6 bases). Trimming pared 3 bases from V and 3 bases from J, leaving 11 bases between. The CDR3 spans 15 residues. CDR1 MNHEY and CDR2 SMNVEV come from the germline V gene (reference sequence). The CDR3 is CASSFRGGDTGELFF. CDR3 in DNA: TGTGCCAGCAGTTTCAGGGGTGGGGACACCGGGGAGCTGTTTTTT.

The chain uses TRBV10-3 and TRBJ1-5; 7 nucleotides align to TRBD1. Germline CDR1 and CDR2: ENHRY and SYGVKD. The CDR3 length is 13 residues. V shed 6 bases and J 6 bases; nucleotides not matched to a gene: 5. CDR3 nucleotides: TGTGCCATCAGCACAGGGGTCGGTCAGCCCCAGCATTTT. This sequence encodes CAISTGVGQPQHF.

There are a few counts of this clone. The CDR3 coding sequence is TGTGCCAGCAGCTTTTACCGGACAGGGAACCAAGAGACCCAGTACTTC. Translation: CASSFYRTGNQETQYF. The chain is built from TRBV5-6 and TRBJ2-5, with 8 bases lining up with TRBD1. Germline V lookup: CDR1 SGHDT, CDR2 YYEEEE. The V segment lost 2 bases and the J segment 0 bases; nucleotides outside the gene matches: 6. There are 16 residues in the CDR3.

The CDR3, as DNA: TGTGCCAGCAGCGGACGGACTAGCGGTGATGAGCAGTTCTTC. Translating it yields CASSGRTSGDEQFF. V is TRBV5-4 and J is TRBJ2-1; TRBD2 matches 10 bases. The CDR3 covers 14 residues. Germline lookup yields CDR1 SGHNT and CDR2 YYREEE (reference sequence). Trimming took 4 bases from V and 8 from J; bases not matched to a gene: 6.

This chain joins TRBV18 and TRBJ2-1; 7 bases align to TRBD2. J was trimmed by 5 bases and V by 2 bases; bases with no gene match: 21. The germline gives CDR1 KGHSH, CDR2 LQKENI. The CDR3 loop spans 20 amino acids. Here the CDR3 reads CASSPRDHSVGGRFNNEQFF. Written as DNA, the CDR3 is TGTGCCAGCTCACCAAGGGACCATAGTGTGGGCGGGAGATTTAACAATGAGCAGTTCTTC.

This chain joins TRBV7-6 and TRBJ1-3; the D is unclear. Germline CDR1 reads SGHVS; CDR2 reads FNYEAQ. The CDR3 extends over 15 amino acids. V lost 4 bases to trimming and J lost 1 base, with 11 bases between them. CDR3 loop: CASSYRAASGNTIYF. DNA for the CDR3: TGTGCCAGCAGCTACCGCGCCGCTTCTGGAAACACCATATATTTT.